This T cell receptor beta chain stems from a study of OX40 agonist ivuxolimab in advanced cancers. The length of the CDR3 is 15 residues. The V end was cut by 9 bases, the J end by 3 bases, with 18 bases between. CDR1 is SGHNT, CDR2 YYREEE, per germline (reference sequence). The assay was immunoSEQ multiplex PCR, and TCRdb's table has in-frame clones only and misses some. This table has roughly 80,000 clones, more than 85% appearing once. Sample: CD4+ or CD8+ T cells sorted from blood, taken in a trial of the OX40 agonist ivuxolimab. The clonotype was recovered from an adult with an advanced solid tumor such as melanoma, head and neck, liver or kidney cancer. The chain is built from TRBV5-4 and TRBJ2-2; a weak D match, TRBD1 (6 bases). The DNA for the CDR3 is TGTGCCACCGGCCCCCTGGACAGCTACACCGGGGAGCTGTTTTTT. Its translation: CATGPLDSYTGELFF.